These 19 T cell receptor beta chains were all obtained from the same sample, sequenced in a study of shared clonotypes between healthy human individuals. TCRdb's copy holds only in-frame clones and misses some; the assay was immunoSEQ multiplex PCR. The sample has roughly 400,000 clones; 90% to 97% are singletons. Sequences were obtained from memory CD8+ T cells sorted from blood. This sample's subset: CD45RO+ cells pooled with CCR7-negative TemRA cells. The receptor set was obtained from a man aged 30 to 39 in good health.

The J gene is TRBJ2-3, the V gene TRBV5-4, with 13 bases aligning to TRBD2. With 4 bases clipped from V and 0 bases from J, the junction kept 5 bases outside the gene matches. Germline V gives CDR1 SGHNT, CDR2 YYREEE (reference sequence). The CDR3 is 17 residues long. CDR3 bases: TGTGCCAGCAGCATTTGGACTAGCGGGAGTAGCACAGATACGCAGTATTTT. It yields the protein CASSIWTSGSSTDTQYF.

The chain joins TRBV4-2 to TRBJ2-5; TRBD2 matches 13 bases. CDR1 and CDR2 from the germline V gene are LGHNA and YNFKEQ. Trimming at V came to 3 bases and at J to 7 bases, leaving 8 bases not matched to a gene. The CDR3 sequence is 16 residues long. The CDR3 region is CASSHNGLAGDGTQYF. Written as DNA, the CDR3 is TGTGCCAGCAGCCACAATGGACTAGCGGGAGATGGGACCCAGTACTTC.

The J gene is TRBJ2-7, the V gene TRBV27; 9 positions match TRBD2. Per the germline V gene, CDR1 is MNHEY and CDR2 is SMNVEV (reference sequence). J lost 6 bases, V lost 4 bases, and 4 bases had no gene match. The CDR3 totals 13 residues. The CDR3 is CASSWREGREQYF. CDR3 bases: TGTGCCAGCAGTTGGCGGGAGGGCCGCGAGCAGTACTTC.

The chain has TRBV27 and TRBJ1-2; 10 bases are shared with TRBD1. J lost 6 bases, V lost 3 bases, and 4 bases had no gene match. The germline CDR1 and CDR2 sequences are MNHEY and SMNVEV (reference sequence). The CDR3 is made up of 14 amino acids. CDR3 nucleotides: TGTGCCAGCAGTTTCGGGACAGGGGTGGATGGCTACACCTTC. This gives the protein CASSFGTGVDGYTF.

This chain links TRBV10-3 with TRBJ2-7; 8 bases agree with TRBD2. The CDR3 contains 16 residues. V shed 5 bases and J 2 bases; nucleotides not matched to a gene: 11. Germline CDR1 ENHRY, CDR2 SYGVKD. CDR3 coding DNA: TGTGCCATCAGTCCCCGACTAGCGCTCCCCCCCTACGAGCAGTACTTC. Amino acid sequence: CAISPRLALPPYEQYF.

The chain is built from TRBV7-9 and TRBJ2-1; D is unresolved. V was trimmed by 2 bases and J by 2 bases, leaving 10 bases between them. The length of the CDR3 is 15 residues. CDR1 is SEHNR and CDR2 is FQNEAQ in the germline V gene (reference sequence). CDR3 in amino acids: CASSLSQPAYNEQFF. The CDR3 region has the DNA TGTGCCAGCAGCTTATCACAGCCCGCCTACAATGAGCAGTTCTTC. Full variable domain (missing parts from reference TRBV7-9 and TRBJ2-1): DTGVSQNPRHKITKRGQNVTFRCDPISEHNRLYWYRQTLGQGPEFLTYFQNEAQLEKSRLLSDRFSAERPKGSFSTLEIQRTEQGDSAMYLCASSLSQPAYNEQFFGPGTRLTVL.

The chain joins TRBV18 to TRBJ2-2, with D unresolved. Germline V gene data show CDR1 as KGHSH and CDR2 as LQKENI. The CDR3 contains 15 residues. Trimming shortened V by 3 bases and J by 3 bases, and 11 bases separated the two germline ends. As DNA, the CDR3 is TGTGCCAGCTCACCCGAGACTGTCTACACCGGGGAGCTGTTTTTT. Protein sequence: CASSPETVYTGELFF.

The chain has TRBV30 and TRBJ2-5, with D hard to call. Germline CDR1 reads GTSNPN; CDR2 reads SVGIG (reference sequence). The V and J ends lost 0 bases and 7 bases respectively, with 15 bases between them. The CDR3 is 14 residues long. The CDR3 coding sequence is TGTGCCTGGAGTGTTGGTGGTAATCGTGGGACCCAGTACTTC. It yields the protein CAWSVGGNRGTQYF.

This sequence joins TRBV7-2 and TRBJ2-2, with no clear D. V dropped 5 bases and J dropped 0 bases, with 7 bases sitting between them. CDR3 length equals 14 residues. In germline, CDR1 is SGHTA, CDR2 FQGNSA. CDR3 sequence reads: CASSPVANTGELFF. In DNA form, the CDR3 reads TGTGCCAGCAGCCCCGTGGCGAACACCGGGGAGCTGTTTTTT. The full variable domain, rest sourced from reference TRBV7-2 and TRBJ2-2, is GAGVSQSPSNKVTEKGKDVELRCDPISGHTALYWYRQSLGQGLEFLIYFQGNSAPDKSGLPSDRFSAERTGGSVSTLTIQRTQQEDSAVYLCASSPVANTGELFFGEGSRLTVL.

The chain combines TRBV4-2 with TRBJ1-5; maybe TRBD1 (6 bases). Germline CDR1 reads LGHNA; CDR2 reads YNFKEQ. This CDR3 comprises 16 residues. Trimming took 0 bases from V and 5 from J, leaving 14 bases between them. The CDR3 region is CASSQETGTSYQPQHF. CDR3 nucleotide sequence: TGTGCCAGCAGCCAAGAAACAGGGACTTCCTATCAGCCCCAGCATTTT.

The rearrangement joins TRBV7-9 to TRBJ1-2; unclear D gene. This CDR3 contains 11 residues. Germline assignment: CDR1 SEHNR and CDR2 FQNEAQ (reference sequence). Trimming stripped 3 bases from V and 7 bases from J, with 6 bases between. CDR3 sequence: CASSFGSGYTF. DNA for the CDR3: TGTGCCAGCAGCTTTGGCTCTGGCTACACCTTC.

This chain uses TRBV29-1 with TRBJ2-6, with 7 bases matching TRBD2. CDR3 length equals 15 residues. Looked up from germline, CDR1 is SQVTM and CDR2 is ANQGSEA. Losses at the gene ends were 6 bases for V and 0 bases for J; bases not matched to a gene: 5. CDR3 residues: CSVAIAGSGANVLTF. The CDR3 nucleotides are TGCAGCGTCGCAATAGCGGGCTCTGGGGCCAACGTCCTGACTTTC. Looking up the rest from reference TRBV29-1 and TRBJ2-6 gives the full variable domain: SAVISQKPSRDICQRGTSLTIQCQVDSQVTMMFWYRQQPGQSLTLIATANQGSEATYESGFVIDKFPISRPNLTFSTLTVSNMSPEDSSIYLCSVAIAGSGANVLTFGAGSRLTVL.

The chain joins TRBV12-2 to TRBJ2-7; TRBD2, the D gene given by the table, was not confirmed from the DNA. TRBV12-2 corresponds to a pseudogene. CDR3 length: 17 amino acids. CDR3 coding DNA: TGTGCAAGTCGCTTTTTTACCCCGGGAGAGTCTTCCTACGAGCAGTACTTC. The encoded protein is CASRFFTPGESSYEQYF.

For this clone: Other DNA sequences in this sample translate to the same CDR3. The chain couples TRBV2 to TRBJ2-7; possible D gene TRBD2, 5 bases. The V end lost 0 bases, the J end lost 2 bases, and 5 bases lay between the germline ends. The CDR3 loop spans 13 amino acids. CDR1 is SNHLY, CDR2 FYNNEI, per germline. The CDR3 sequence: CASSEAGAYEQYF. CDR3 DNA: TGTGCCAGCAGTGAAGCGGGAGCCTACGAGCAGTACTTC.

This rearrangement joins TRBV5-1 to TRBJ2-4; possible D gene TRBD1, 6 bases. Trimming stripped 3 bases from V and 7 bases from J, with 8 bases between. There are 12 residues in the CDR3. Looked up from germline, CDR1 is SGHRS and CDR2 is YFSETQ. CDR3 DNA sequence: TGCGCCAGCAGCTACCAGGGGAACATTCAGTACTTC. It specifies CASSYQGNIQYF. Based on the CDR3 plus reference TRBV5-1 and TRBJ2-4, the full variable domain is KAGVTQTPRYLIKTRGQQVTLSCSPISGHRSVSWYQQTPGQGLQFLFEYFSETQRNKGNFPGRFSGRQFSNSRSEMNVSTLELGDSALYLCASSYQGNIQYFGAGTRLSVL.

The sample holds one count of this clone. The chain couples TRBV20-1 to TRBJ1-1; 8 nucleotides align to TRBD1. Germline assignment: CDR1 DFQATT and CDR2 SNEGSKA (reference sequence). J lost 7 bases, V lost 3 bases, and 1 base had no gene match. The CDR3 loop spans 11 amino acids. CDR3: CSARGQVEAFF. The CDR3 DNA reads TGCAGTGCTAGGGGACAGGTTGAAGCTTTCTTT.

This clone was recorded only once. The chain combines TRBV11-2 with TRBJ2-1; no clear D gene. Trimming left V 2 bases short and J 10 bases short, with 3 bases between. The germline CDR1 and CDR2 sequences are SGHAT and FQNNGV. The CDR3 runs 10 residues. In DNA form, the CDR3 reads TGTGCCAGCAGCTTACTAGAGCAGTTCTTC. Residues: CASSLLEQFF.

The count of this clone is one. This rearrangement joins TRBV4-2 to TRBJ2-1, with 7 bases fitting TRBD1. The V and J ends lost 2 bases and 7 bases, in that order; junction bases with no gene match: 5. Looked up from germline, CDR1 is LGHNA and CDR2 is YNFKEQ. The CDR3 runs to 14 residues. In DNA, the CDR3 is TGTGCCAGCAGCCAACAAATACAGGGGAATGAGCAGTTCTTC. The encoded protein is CASSQQIQGNEQFF.

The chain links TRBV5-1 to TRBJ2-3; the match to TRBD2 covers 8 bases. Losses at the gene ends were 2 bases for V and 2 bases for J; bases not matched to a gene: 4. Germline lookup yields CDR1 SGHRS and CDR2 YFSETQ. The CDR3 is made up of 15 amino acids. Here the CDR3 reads CASSLGLADTDTQYF. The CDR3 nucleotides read TGCGCCAGCAGCTTAGGACTAGCTGACACAGATACGCAGTATTTT.